These 29 T cell receptor beta chains were all obtained from the same sample, sequenced in a study of Ad26.COV2.S vaccination and SARS-CoV-2 variants. Assay used: immunoSEQ multiplex PCR; TCRdb lists only in-frame clones, some missing. The data contain approximately 300,000 clones, around 85% of them singletons. Treatment given: some 19 received Ad26.COV2.S at low or high dose, single or two shots; 5 received placebo; per-sample allocation not given. Material that was analyzed had been drawn on day 63 after the first vaccine or placebo injection. The sample in question was peripheral blood, obtained in a trial of Ad26.COV2.S vaccine versus placebo. These receptors all come from a person aged 18 to 65 who received the Ad26.COV2.S COVID-19 vaccine or a placebo.

V usage is TRBV3-1 (or the pseudogene TRBV3-2) and J usage is TRBJ1-1; D is unresolved. CDR1 is LGHDT and CDR2 is YNNKEL in the germline V gene (reference sequence). V was clipped by 1 base and J by 1 base, with 7 bases between them. This CDR3 contains 14 residues. CDR3 sequence reads: CASSQGNWNTEAFF. As DNA, the CDR3 is TGTGCCAGCAGCCAAGGTAACTGGAACACTGAAGCTTTCTTT.

This chain uses TRBV28 with TRBJ1-1; D is possibly TRBD1 (5 bases). V lost 2 bases to trimming and J lost 8 bases, with 24 bases between them. The germline CDR1 and CDR2 sequences are MDHEN and SYDVKM. The CDR3 has 17 residues. The CDR3 region has the DNA TGTGCCAGCAGTTTACCACCGATTGGGCAGGGAAGATGGGAAGCTTTCTTT. Translation gives CASSLPPIGQGRWEAFF.

The J gene is TRBJ2-5, the V gene TRBV18; no clear D gene. Germline V lookup: CDR1 KGHSH, CDR2 LQKENI. Between the trimmed V and J ends, which lost 6 bases and 5 bases, there was a span of 16 bases. The CDR3 consists of 14 residues. The CDR3 protein is CASSPSRARETQYF. CDR3 nucleotide sequence: TGTGCCAGCTCTCCCTCCCGAGCTCGGGAGACCCAGTACTTC. The full variable domain, its missing parts supplied by reference TRBV18 and TRBJ2-5, is NAGVMQNPRHLVRRRGQEARLRCSPMKGHSHVYWYRQLPEEGLKFMVYLQKENIIDESGMPKERFSAEFPKEGPSILRIQQVVRGDSAAYFCASSPSRARETQYFGPGTRLLVL.

The chain couples TRBV20-1 to TRBJ2-3; perhaps TRBD2 as D (5 bases). The V gene lost 5 bases and the J gene lost 10 bases, with 13 bases spanning the gap. CDR1 and CDR2 from the germline V gene are DFQATT and SNEGSKA (reference sequence). The CDR3 has 11 amino acids. The DNA of the CDR3 is TGCAGTGCTTCCCGGGAACAACCGCAGTATTTT. Amino acid sequence: CSASREQPQYF.

The chain carries TRBV7-8 and TRBJ1-3; possibly TRBD1 for D (6 bases). Trimming cost V 7 bases and J 3 bases, with 13 bases left between them. This CDR3 contains 14 residues. Per the germline V gene, CDR1 is SGHVS and CDR2 is FQNEAQ. The CDR3 sequence: CASTPGTNGNTIYF. The CDR3 nucleotides read TGTGCCAGCACCCCCGGGACAAATGGAAACACCATATATTTT.

This clone occurred a few times. V is TRBV29-1 and J is TRBJ1-2, with no clear D. The germline gives CDR1 SQVTM, CDR2 ANQGSEA. CDR3 size: 13 residues. V lost 4 bases and J 5 bases, leaving 14 bases between the germline ends. The CDR3 loop is CSVGSQRPYGYTF. The CDR3 DNA is TGCAGCGTTGGGTCCCAGCGGCCTTATGGCTACACCTTC.

The V call is TRBV2, the J call TRBJ2-6; D unclear. Germline V gene lookup returns CDR1 SNHLY and CDR2 FYNNEI. The CDR3 covers 16 residues. V lost 4 bases to trimming and J lost 4 bases, with 14 bases between them. CDR3: CASSVGLLRGANVLTF. In DNA form, the CDR3 reads TGTGCCAGCAGTGTAGGATTACTTAGAGGGGCCAACGTCCTGACTTTC.

This chain links TRBV30 with TRBJ1-5; D perhaps matches TRBD1 (5 bases). This CDR3 has 14 residues. The V end lost 5 bases, the J end lost 3 bases, and 14 bases lay between the germline ends. CDR1 and CDR2 (germline): GTSNPN, SVGIG (reference sequence). For the CDR3, the DNA is TGTGCCTGGCAGACAGTGCCTCACAATCAGCCCCAGCATTTT. Protein: CAWQTVPHNQPQHF.

The chain carries TRBV7-9 and TRBJ2-3; 13 bases are a match to TRBD2. CDR3 length equals 16 residues. V shed 4 bases, J shed 14 bases, and the junction held 15 bases outside the gene matches. Germline CDR1 and CDR2: SEHNR and FQNEAQ (reference sequence). CDR3 residues: CASSSQTGLAGALRYF. In DNA, the CDR3 is TGTGCCAGCAGCTCTCAAACCGGACTAGCGGGGGCCTTGAGGTATTTT.

The rearrangement joins TRBV7-9 to TRBJ1-5; D is unclear. The CDR3 consists of 13 residues. The V end was cut by 1 base, the J end by 9 bases, with 10 bases between. Germline V gene sequence: CDR1 SEHNR, CDR2 FQNEAQ (reference sequence). CDR3 amino acids: CASSLVGDGPQHF. CDR3 nucleotide sequence: TGTGCCAGCAGCTTAGTCGGAGATGGGCCCCAGCATTTT.

The gene calls are TRBV3-1 (or the pseudogene TRBV3-2) and TRBJ2-1, with D unresolved. Germline V gene data show CDR1 as LGHDT and CDR2 as YNNKEL (reference sequence). CDR3 size: 16 residues. V was trimmed by 3 bases and J by 0 bases, leaving 12 bases between them. The CDR3 DNA sequence: TGTGCCAGCAGCCATTGGAAAACTGGCTCCTACAATGAGCAGTTCTTC. Translation gives CASSHWKTGSYNEQFF.

V gene TRBV9 combines with J gene TRBJ1-5; D uncertain. V shed 1 base and J shed 0 bases, with 14 bases lying between them. CDR1 and CDR2 (germline): SGDLS, YYNGEE. The CDR3 extends over 17 amino acids. As DNA, the CDR3 is TGTGCCAGCAGCGTACGGACGGCACCTTATAGCAATCAGCCCCAGCATTTT. The encoded protein is CASSVRTAPYSNQPQHF.

The rearrangement uses TRBV5-1 and TRBJ1-4, with D possibly matching TRBD1 (5 bases). The CDR3 has 14 amino acids. Trimming pared 4 bases from V and 6 bases from J, leaving 13 bases between. Germline CDR1 is SGHRS and CDR2 is YFSETQ. The CDR3 DNA reads TGCGCCAGCAGCCTGAGGGGCGGTGATGAAAAACTGTTTTTT. It encodes CASSLRGGDEKLFF. Looking up the rest from reference TRBV5-1 and TRBJ1-4 gives the full variable domain: KAGVTQTPRYLIKTRGQQVTLSCSPISGHRSVSWYQQTPGQGLQFLFEYFSETQRNKGNFPGRFSGRQFSNSRSEMNVSTLELGDSALYLCASSLRGGDEKLFFGSGTQLSVL.

The rearrangement uses TRBV6-1 and TRBJ1-1; D is possibly TRBD1 (5 bases). The germline V and J ends were trimmed by 1 base and 4 bases, with 13 bases remaining between them. This CDR3 comprises 15 residues. CDR1 MNHNS and CDR2 SASEGT come from the germline V gene. In DNA form, the CDR3 reads TGTGCCAGCAGTGAAGAAAAGGGGTCGGCCACTGAAGCTTTCTTT. Its translation: CASSEEKGSATEAFF.

A single count supports this clone. The chain joins TRBV6-4 to TRBJ2-3; 12 bases match TRBD2. The V gene's germline CDR1 is MRHNA and CDR2 SNTAGT. The CDR3 length is 15 residues. V lost 4 bases to trimming and J lost 2 bases; unmatched junction nucleotides: 1. CDR3 protein: CASSASGGATDTQYF. In nucleotides, the CDR3 is TGTGCCAGCAGTGCTAGCGGGGGGGCCACAGATACGCAGTATTTT.

This clone showed up just a few times. The chain is built from TRBV5-1 and TRBJ2-2; D ambiguous. Trimming removed 2 bases at V and 7 bases at J, with 9 bases between. This CDR3 spans 13 amino acids. CDR1 is SGHRS and CDR2 is YFSETQ in the germline V gene. CDR3 sequence (DNA): TGCGCCAGCAGCTTAAATTTGGGCGGGGAGCTGTTTTTT. It is translated as CASSLNLGGELFF.

This chain joins TRBV24-1 and TRBJ1-3; D may be TRBD1 (5 bases). Germline assignment: CDR1 KGHDR and CDR2 SFDVKD. The V and J ends lost 5 bases and 0 bases respectively, with 7 bases between them. This CDR3 is 14 amino acids long. CDR3 DNA sequence: TGTGCCACCAGTGGCGACAGCTCTGGAAACACCATATATTTT. It is translated as CATSGDSSGNTIYF.

J is TRBJ1-2 and V is TRBV4-1; a weak D match, TRBD1 (5 bases). Deletions cut 0 bases from V and 10 bases from J, with 18 bases between. This CDR3 is 15 amino acids long. Germline V gives CDR1 MGHRA, CDR2 YSYEKL. CDR3 sequence reads: CASSQDQGWGRDYTF. CDR3 DNA sequence: TGCGCCAGCAGCCAAGATCAAGGTTGGGGCAGGGACTACACCTTC.

The genes are TRBV5-1 and TRBJ2-3, with TRBD1 matching over 11 bases. There are 15 residues in the CDR3. Germline V gene data show CDR1 as SGHRS and CDR2 as YFSETQ. J gave up 5 bases and V 4 bases, and 6 bases lay outside the gene matches. The CDR3 bases are TGCGCCAGCAGCGTGGGACAGGGGGTGGTAGATACGCAGTATTTT. Translation gives CASSVGQGVVDTQYF.

The J gene is TRBJ1-4, the V gene TRBV11-2, with TRBD1 identical over 7 bases. With V trimmed by 5 bases and J by 5 bases, 5 bases remained unmatched. Germline CDR1 SGHAT, CDR2 FQNNGV. The CDR3 is 14 residues long. CDR3: CASSRGQWNEKLFF. In DNA, the CDR3 is TGTGCCAGCAGCCGGGGACAGTGGAATGAAAAACTGTTTTTT. The complete variable domain, with remaining parts taken from reference TRBV11-2 and TRBJ1-4, reads EAGVAQSPRYKIIEKRQSVAFWCNPISGHATLYWYQQILGQGPKLLIQFQNNGVVDDSQLPKDRFSAERLKGVDSTLKIQPAKLEDSAVYLCASSRGQWNEKLFFGSGTQLSVL.

This sequence joins TRBV9 and TRBJ2-5, with D perhaps matching TRBD2 (5 bases). The CDR3 covers 13 residues. CDR1 is SGDLS, CDR2 YYNGEE, per germline. The V end was cut by 4 bases, the J end by 9 bases, with 16 bases between. CDR3 region: CASSSTWESAQYF. CDR3 nucleotide sequence: TGTGCCAGCAGCTCTACCTGGGAGTCGGCCCAGTACTTC.

V and J are TRBV4-1 and TRBJ1-6; tentative D call: TRBD1 (6 bases). Looked up from germline, CDR1 is MGHRA and CDR2 is YSYEKL. The CDR3 totals 14 residues. V was shortened by 4 bases and J by 7 bases, with 11 bases between the two germline ends. The CDR3 nucleotides read TGCGCCAGCAGCCTACAAACAGGGAATTCACCCCTCCACTTT. Protein product: CASSLQTGNSPLHF.

V usage is TRBV10-3 and J usage is TRBJ1-4, with D perhaps TRBD1 (6 bases). Trimming shortened V by 6 bases and J by 5 bases, and 13 bases separated the two germline ends. This CDR3 contains 14 residues. The germline V gene encodes CDR1 ENHRY and CDR2 SYGVKD. CDR3 nucleotide sequence: TGTGCCATCAGGCCGTCCGGGGGCAATGAAAAACTGTTTTTT. Its translation: CAIRPSGGNEKLFF.

The chain couples TRBV6-5 to TRBJ1-6, with D unclear. Trimming stripped 7 bases from V and 8 bases from J, with 12 bases between. This CDR3 is built from 13 residues. Per the germline V gene, CDR1 is MNHEY and CDR2 is SVGAGI. As DNA, the CDR3 is TGTGCCAGCAAGGAGCAGCTCCATTCACCCCTCCACTTT. Protein product: CASKEQLHSPLHF.

The J gene is TRBJ2-7, the V gene TRBV11-2; D remains ambiguous. The CDR3 has 16 amino acids. V was trimmed by 4 bases and J by 0 bases, leaving 16 bases between them. From germline, CDR1 is SGHAT and CDR2 FQNNGV. The CDR3 region is CASSSGPTRPSYEQYF. The CDR3 coding sequence is TGTGCCAGCAGCTCGGGCCCAACACGCCCCTCCTACGAGCAGTACTTC. Complete variable domain (other parts from reference TRBV11-2 and TRBJ2-7): EAGVAQSPRYKIIEKRQSVAFWCNPISGHATLYWYQQILGQGPKLLIQFQNNGVVDDSQLPKDRFSAERLKGVDSTLKIQPAKLEDSAVYLCASSSGPTRPSYEQYFGPGTRLTVT.

This sequence joins TRBV29-1 and TRBJ1-1; no clear D gene. The CDR3 is made up of 11 amino acids. Trimming took 4 bases from V and 11 from J, leaving 14 bases between them. Germline V CDR1 and CDR2: SQVTM, ANQGSEA. CDR3 sequence (DNA): TGCAGCGTTGGAATGCCGCCGGGGGCTTTCTTT. Encoded protein: CSVGMPPGAFF.

V gene TRBV4-1 combines with J gene TRBJ2-7; no clear D gene. Trimming stripped 1 base from V and 3 bases from J, with 10 bases between. This CDR3 region has 14 residues. CDR1 is MGHRA and CDR2 is YSYEKL in the germline V gene. The DNA for the CDR3 is TGCGCCAGCAGCCAAGTCGGCAGACACTACGAGCAGTACTTC. It translates to CASSQVGRHYEQYF.

This clone turned up a few times. As DNA, the CDR3 is TGCGCCAGCAGCTTGGATCCAGGCTCCTATGGCTACACCTTC. The encoded protein is CASSLDPGSYGYTF. J is TRBJ1-2 and V is TRBV5-1; D unresolved. Looked up from germline, CDR1 is SGHRS and CDR2 is YFSETQ. Trimming stripped 0 bases from V and 4 bases from J, with 10 bases between. CDR3 length: 14 residues.

The chain couples TRBV9 to TRBJ2-3, with 7 bases that match TRBD2. J lost 0 bases, V lost 3 bases, and 4 bases had no gene match. CDR1 and CDR2 (germline): SGDLS, YYNGEE. This CDR3 comprises 15 residues. The CDR3 region has the DNA TGTGCCAGCAGCGCCCGGGGGGAAAGCACAGATACGCAGTATTTT. Translating it yields CASSARGESTDTQYF.